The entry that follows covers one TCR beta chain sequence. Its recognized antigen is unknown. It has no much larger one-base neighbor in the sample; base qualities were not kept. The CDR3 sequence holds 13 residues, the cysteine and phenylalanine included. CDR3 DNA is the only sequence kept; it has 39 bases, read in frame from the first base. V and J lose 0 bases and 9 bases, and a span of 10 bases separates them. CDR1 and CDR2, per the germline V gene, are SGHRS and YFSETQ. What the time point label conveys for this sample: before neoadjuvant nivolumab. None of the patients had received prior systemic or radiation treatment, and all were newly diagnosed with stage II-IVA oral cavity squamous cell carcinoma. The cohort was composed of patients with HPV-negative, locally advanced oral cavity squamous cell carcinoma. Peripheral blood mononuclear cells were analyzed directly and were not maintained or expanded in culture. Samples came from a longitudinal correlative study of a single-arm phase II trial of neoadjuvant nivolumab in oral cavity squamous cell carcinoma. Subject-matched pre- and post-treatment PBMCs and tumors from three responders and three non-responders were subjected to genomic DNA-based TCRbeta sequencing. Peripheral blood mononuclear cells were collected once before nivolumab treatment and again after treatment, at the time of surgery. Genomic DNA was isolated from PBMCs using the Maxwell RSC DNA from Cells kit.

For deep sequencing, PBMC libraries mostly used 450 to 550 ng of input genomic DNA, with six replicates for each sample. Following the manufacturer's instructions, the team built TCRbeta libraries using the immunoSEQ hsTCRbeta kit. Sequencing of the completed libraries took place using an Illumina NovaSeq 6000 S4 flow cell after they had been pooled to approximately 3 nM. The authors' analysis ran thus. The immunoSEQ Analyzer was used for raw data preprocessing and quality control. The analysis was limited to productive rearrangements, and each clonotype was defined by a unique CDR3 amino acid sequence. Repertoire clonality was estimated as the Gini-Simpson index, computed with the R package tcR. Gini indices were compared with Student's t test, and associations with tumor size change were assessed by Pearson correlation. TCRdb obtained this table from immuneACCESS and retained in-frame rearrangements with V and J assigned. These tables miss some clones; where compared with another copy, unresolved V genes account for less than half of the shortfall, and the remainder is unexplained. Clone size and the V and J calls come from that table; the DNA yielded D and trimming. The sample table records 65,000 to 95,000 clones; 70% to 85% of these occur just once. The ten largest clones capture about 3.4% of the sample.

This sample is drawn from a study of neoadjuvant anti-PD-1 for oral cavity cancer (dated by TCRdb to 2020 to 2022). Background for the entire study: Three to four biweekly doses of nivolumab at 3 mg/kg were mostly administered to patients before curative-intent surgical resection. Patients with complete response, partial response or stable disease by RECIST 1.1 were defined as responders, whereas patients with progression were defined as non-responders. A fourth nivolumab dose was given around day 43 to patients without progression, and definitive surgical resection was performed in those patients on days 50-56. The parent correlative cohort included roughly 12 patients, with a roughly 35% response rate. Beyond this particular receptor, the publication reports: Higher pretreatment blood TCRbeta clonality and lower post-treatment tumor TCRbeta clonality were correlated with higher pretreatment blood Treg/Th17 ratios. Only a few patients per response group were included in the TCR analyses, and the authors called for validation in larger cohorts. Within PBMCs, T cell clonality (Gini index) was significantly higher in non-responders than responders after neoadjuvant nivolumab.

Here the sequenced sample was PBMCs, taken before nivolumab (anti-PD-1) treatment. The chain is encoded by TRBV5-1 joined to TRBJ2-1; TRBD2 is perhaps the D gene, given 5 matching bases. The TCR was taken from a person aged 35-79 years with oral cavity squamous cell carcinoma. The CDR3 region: CASSLELVSEQFF. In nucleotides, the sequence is TGCGCCAGCAGCTTGGAACTAGTCAGTGAGCAGTTCTTC.